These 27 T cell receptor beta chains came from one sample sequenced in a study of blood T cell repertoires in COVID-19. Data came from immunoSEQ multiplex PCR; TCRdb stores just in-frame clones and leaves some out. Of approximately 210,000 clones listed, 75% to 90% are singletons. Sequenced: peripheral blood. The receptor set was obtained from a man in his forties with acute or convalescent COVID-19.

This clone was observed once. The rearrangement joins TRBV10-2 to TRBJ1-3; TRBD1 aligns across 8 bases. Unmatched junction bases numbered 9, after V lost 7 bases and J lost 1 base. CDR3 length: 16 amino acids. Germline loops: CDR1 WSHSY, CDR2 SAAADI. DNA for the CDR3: TGCGCCAGCAACGTCGACAGGGGCCGTTCTGGAAACACCATATATTTT. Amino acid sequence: CASNVDRGRSGNTIYF.

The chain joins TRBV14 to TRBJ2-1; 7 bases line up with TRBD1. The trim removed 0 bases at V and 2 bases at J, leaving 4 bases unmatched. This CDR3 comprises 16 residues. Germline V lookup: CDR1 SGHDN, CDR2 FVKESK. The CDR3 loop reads CASSQDWGQTYNEQFF. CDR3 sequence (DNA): TGTGCCAGCAGCCAAGACTGGGGACAGACCTACAATGAGCAGTTCTTC. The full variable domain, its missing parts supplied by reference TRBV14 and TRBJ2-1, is EAGVTQFPSHSVIEKGQTVTLRCDPISGHDNLYWYRRVMGKEIKFLLHFVKESKQDESGMPNNRFLAERTGGTYSTLKVQPAELEDSGVYFCASSQDWGQTYNEQFFGPGTRLTVL.

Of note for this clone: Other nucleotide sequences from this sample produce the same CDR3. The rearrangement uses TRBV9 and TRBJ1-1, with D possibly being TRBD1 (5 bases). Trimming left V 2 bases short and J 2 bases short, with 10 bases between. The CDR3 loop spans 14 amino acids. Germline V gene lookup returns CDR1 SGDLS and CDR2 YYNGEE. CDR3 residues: CASSVGAGNTEAFF. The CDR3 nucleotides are TGTGCCAGCAGCGTTGGGGCGGGAAACACTGAAGCTTTCTTT.

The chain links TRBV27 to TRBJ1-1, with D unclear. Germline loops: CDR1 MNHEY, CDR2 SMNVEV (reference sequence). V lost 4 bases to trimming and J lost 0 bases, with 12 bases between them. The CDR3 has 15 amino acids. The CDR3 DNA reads TGTGCCAGCAGTTATTTGGGCCGAATGAACACTGAAGCTTTCTTT. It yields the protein CASSYLGRMNTEAFF.

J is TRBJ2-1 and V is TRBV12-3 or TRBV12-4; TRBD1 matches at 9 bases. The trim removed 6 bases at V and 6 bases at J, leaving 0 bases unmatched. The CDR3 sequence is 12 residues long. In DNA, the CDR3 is TGTGCCAGCAGGGGACAGGGCAATGAGCAGTTCTTC. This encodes CASRGQGNEQFF.

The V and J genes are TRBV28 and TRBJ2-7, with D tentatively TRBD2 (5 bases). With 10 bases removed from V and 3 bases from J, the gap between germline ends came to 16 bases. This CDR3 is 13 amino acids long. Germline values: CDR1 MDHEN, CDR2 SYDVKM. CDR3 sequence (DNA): TGTGCCACCCGGGGTCTAGTCAGCTACGAGCAGTACTTC. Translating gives CATRGLVSYEQYF.

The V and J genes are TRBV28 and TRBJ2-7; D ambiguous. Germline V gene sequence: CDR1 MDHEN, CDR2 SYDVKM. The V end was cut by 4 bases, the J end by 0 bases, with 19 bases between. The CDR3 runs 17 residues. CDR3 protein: CASSSSLGLSSSYEQYF. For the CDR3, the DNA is TGTGCCAGCAGTTCCTCTCTGGGCCTAAGTAGCTCCTACGAGCAGTACTTC.

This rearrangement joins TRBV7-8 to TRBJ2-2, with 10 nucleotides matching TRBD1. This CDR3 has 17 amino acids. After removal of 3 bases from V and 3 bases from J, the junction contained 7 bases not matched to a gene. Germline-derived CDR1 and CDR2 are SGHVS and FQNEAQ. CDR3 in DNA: TGTGCCAGCAGCTTCGCGCCGGGACAGGGGCACACCGGGGAGCTGTTTTTT. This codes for CASSFAPGQGHTGELFF. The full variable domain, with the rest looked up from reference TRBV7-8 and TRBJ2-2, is GAGVSQSPRYKVAKRGQDVALRCDPISGHVSLFWYQQALGQGPEFLTYFQNEAQLDKSGLPSDRFFAERPEGSVSTLKIQRTQQEDSAVYLCASSFAPGQGHTGELFFGEGSRLTVL.

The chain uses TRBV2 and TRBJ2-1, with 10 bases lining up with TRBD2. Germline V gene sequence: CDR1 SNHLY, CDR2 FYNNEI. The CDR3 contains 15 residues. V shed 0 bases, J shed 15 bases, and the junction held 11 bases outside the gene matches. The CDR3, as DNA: TGTGCCAGCAGTGAAGCCGTAGCGGGGGAGCGGGAGGGGTTCTTC. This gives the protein CASSEAVAGEREGFF.

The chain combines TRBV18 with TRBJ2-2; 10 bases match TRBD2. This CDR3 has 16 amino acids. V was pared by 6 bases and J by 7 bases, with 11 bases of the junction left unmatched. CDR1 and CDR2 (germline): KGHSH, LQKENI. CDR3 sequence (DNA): TGTGCCAGCTCCCCTAAGCGGGGGGGCCGGAGCGGGGAGCTGTTTTTT. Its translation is CASSPKRGGRSGELFF.

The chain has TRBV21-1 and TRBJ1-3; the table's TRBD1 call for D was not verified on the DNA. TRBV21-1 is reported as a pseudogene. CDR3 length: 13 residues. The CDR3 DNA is TGTGCCAGCAGCACAGGGATTGGAAACACCATATATTTT. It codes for CASSTGIGNTIYF.

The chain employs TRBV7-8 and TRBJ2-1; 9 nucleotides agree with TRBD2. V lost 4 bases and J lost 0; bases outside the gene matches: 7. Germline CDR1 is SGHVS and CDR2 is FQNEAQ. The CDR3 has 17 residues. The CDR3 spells CASSSDISGSSYNEQFF. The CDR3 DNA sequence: TGTGCCAGCAGCTCCGATATTAGCGGGAGCTCCTACAATGAGCAGTTCTTC.

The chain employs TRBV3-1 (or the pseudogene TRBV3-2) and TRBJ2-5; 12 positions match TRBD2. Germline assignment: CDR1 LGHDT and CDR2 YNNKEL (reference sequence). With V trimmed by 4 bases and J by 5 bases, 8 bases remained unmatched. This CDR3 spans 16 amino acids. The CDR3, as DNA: TGTGCCAGCAGCCGGGAACTAGCGGGGGGCCTGGAGACCCAGTACTTC. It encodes CASSRELAGGLETQYF.

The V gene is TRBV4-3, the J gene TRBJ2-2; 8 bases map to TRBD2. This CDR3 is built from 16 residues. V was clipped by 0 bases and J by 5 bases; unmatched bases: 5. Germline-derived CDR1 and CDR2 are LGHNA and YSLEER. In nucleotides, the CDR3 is TGCGCCAGCAGCCAAGATCCCCGGGGGGGGACCGGGGAGCTGTTTTTT. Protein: CASSQDPRGGTGELFF.

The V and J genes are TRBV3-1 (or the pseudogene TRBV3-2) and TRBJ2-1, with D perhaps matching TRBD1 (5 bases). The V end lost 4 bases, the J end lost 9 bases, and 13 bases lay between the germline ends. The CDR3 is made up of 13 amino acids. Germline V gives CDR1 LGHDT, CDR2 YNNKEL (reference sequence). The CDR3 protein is CASSPPGSSEQFF. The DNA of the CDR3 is TGTGCCAGCAGCCCACCAGGGTCCAGTGAGCAGTTCTTC.

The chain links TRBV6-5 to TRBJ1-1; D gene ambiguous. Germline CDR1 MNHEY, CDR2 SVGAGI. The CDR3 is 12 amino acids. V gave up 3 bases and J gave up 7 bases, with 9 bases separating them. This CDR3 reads CASSYQAGEAFF. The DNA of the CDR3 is TGTGCCAGCAGTTATCAGGCAGGTGAAGCTTTCTTT.

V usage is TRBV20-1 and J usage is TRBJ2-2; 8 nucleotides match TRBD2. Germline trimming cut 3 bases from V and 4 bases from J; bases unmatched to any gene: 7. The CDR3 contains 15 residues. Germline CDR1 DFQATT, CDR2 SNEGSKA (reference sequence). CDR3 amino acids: CSASRAGASTGELFF. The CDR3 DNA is TGCAGTGCTAGTAGAGCGGGGGCGTCCACCGGGGAGCTGTTTTTT.

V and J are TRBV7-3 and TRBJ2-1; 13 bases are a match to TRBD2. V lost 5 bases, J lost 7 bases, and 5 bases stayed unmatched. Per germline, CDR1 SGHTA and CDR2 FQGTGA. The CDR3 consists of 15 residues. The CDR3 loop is CASSRTSGSVNEQFF. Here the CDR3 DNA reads TGTGCCAGCAGCAGGACTAGCGGGAGTGTAAATGAGCAGTTCTTC.

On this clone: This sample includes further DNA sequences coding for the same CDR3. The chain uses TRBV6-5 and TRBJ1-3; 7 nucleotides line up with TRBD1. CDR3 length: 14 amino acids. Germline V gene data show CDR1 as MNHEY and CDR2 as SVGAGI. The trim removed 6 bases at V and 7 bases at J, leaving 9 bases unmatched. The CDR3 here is CASRRQGGGNTIYF. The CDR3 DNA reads TGTGCCAGCAGAAGACAGGGAGGAGGGAACACCATATATTTT.

The CDR3 loop reads CASSPHDTDNSPLHF. Here the CDR3 DNA reads TGTGCCAGCAGCCCTCATGACACAGATAATTCACCCCTCCACTTT. The chain recombines TRBV16 with TRBJ1-6; D not certain. Germline V gives CDR1 KGHSY, CDR2 FQNENV. This CDR3 spans 15 amino acids. The germline V and J ends were trimmed by 4 bases and 5 bases, with 12 bases remaining between them.

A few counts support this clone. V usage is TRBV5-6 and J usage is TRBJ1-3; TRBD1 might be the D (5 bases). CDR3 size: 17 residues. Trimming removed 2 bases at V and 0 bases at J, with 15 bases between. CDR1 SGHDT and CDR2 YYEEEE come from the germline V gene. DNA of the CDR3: TGTGCCAGCAGCTTCGGTGCGGGGCTCGGCTCTGGAAACACCATATATTTT. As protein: CASSFGAGLGSGNTIYF.

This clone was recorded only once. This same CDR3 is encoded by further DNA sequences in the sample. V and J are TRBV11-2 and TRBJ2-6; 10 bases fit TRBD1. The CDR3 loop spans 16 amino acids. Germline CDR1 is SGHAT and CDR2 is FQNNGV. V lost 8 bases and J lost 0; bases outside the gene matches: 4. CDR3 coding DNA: TGTGCCAGCTCGGGACAGGGGCCCTCTGGGGCCAACGTCCTGACTTTC. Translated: CASSGQGPSGANVLTF.

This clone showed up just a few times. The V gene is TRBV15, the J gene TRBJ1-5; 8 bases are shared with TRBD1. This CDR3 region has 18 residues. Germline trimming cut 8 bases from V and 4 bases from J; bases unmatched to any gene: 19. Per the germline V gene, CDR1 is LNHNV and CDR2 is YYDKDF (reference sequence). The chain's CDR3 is CATPKQTPGGRGNQPQHF. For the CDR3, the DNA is TGTGCCACCCCAAAGCAAACCCCAGGGGGCCGGGGAAATCAGCCCCAGCATTTT.

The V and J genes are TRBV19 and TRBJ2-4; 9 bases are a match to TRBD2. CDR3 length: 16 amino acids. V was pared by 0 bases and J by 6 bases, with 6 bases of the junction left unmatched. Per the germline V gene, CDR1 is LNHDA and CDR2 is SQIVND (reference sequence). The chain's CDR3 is CASSIEAGGPLNIQYF. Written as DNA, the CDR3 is TGTGCCAGTAGTATAGAAGCGGGGGGCCCCCTAAACATTCAGTACTTC.

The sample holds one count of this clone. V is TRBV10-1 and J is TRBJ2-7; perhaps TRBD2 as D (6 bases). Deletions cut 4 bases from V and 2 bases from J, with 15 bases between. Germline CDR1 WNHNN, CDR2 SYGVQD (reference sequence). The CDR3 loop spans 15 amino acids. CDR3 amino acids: CASSGGLGGTYEQYF. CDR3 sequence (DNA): TGCGCCAGCAGTGGAGGCCTGGGGGGAACCTACGAGCAGTACTTC.

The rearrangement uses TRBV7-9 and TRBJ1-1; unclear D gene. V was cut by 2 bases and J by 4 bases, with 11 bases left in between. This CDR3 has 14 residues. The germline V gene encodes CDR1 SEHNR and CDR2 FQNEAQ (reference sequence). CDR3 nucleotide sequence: TGTGCCAGCAGCTTATCCGGGGAGAGCACTGAAGCTTTCTTT. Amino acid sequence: CASSLSGESTEAFF.

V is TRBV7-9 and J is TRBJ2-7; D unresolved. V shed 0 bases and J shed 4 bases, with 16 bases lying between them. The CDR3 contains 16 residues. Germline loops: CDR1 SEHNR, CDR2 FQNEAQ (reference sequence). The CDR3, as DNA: TGTGCCAGCAGCTTAGCCAGTTACAACCCCAGATACGAGCAGTACTTC. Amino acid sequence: CASSLASYNPRYEQYF.